This entry lists 16 T cell receptor beta chains sequenced from one sample in a study of shared clonotypes between healthy human individuals. Libraries were prepared by immunoSEQ multiplex PCR; TCRdb keeps only in-frame clonotypes and omits some of them. The repertoire includes 2.3 million or so clones, approximately 93% of them detected once, and 0.3% to 0.4% sits in the top ten. The specimen sequenced was naive CD4+ T cells from PBMCs. Subset noted: CD45RA+ positively selected. These receptors were obtained from a man younger than 30 in good health. Some clones in this sample may be carry-over from other donors' samples.

J is TRBJ2-1 and V is TRBV11-3; 7 positions match TRBD1. The germline V gene encodes CDR1 SGHNT and CDR2 YENEEA. The CDR3 runs to 15 residues. Trimming cost V 4 bases and J 1 base; bases outside gene matches: 4. The CDR3 protein is CASSSGTASYNEQFF. The CDR3 DNA reads TGTGCCAGCAGCTCCGGGACAGCTTCCTACAATGAGCAGTTCTTC.

This clone came up once. The J gene is TRBJ2-5, the V gene TRBV18; the D is unclear. Trimming took off 8 bases at V and 1 base at J, with 2 bases between the two ends. The length of the CDR3 is 10 residues. Germline CDR1 KGHSH, CDR2 LQKENI. CDR3 in amino acids: CASAQETQYF. The CDR3 region has the DNA TGTGCCAGCGCCCAAGAGACCCAGTACTTC. The whole variable domain, remainder taken from reference TRBV18 and TRBJ2-5, is NAGVMQNPRHLVRRRGQEARLRCSPMKGHSHVYWYRQLPEEGLKFMVYLQKENIIDESGMPKERFSAEFPKEGPSILRIQQVVRGDSAAYFCASAQETQYFGPGTRLLVL.

This chain links TRBV5-4 with TRBJ2-2; 11 positions match TRBD2. J lost 1 base, V lost 5 bases, and 4 bases had no gene match. The CDR3 spans 16 residues. CDR1 SGHNT and CDR2 YYREEE come from the germline V gene (reference sequence). CDR3 coding DNA: TGTGCCAGCAGAAGTGGGACTAGCGGGAACACCGGGGAGCTGTTTTTT. As protein: CASRSGTSGNTGELFF.

The chain uses TRBV10-3 and TRBJ2-2, with 11 bases lining up with TRBD2. The V gene end was trimmed by 5 bases and the J gene end by 3 bases; junction bases not matched to a gene: 23. The CDR3 extends over 22 amino acids. CDR1 and CDR2 from the germline V gene are ENHRY and SYGVKD. The CDR3 DNA follows: TGTGCCATCAGTTCTCACGGACAGGGTCGAACTAGCGGGAGCGGGGACACCGGGGAGCTGTTTTTT. Residues: CAISSHGQGRTSGSGDTGELFF.

The rearrangement uses TRBV20-1 and TRBJ1-2; no firm D call. Germline CDR1 is DFQATT and CDR2 is SNEGSKA (reference sequence). The CDR3 spans 11 residues. CDR3 in amino acids: CRADWGYGYTF. CDR3 bases: TGCAGAGCGGATTGGGGATATGGCTACACCTTC.

The rearrangement joins TRBV7-2 to TRBJ2-1; D unclear. The CDR3 sequence is 16 residues long. V was cut by 1 base and J by 5 bases, with 15 bases left in between. Germline values: CDR1 SGHTA, CDR2 FQGNSA. The CDR3 loop is CASSLGGVARNNEQFF. The CDR3 DNA is TGTGCCAGCAGCTTAGGAGGAGTTGCGAGAAACAATGAGCAGTTCTTC.

The CDR3 nucleotides read TGTGCCAGCAGTGGGACTAGCGGGAGGGGAGAGACCCAGTACTTC. Residues: CASSGTSGRGETQYF. The J gene is TRBJ2-5, the V gene TRBV2; 15 bases line up with TRBD2. CDR3 length equals 15 residues. V shed 4 bases and J 4 bases; nucleotides not matched to a gene: 1. CDR1 SNHLY and CDR2 FYNNEI come from the germline V gene.

The V gene is TRBV5-4, the J gene TRBJ2-7, with TRBD1 matching 11 bases. Germline V lookup: CDR1 SGHNT, CDR2 YYREEE (reference sequence). With 2 bases clipped from V and 4 bases from J, the junction kept 2 bases outside the gene matches. The CDR3 is 14 amino acids. CDR3 residues: CASSLGTGGYEQYF. CDR3 nucleotide sequence: TGTGCCAGCAGCTTAGGGACAGGGGGGTACGAGCAGTACTTC.

The V call is TRBV28, the J call TRBJ2-1; TRBD1 matches 7 bases. The J segment lost 6 bases and the V segment lost 2 bases, leaving 10 bases of the junction unmatched. CDR1 is MDHEN, CDR2 SYDVKM, per germline. The CDR3 spans 16 residues. CDR3 residues: CASSLLTGVVRNEQFF. In DNA, the CDR3 is TGTGCCAGCAGTTTACTTACAGGGGTGGTTCGCAATGAGCAGTTCTTC.

This chain uses TRBV5-1 with TRBJ2-3; tentative D call: TRBD2 (5 bases). Trimming shortened V by 5 bases and J by 3 bases, and 16 bases separated the two germline ends. Looked up from germline, CDR1 is SGHRS and CDR2 is YFSETQ. The CDR3 is 15 amino acids. The CDR3, as DNA: TGCGCCAGCAGACGGGTGGGAGCTGGAACAGATACGCAGTATTTT. As protein: CASRRVGAGTDTQYF. The entire variable domain, with the rest obtained from reference TRBV5-1 and TRBJ2-3, is as follows: KAGVTQTPRYLIKTRGQQVTLSCSPISGHRSVSWYQQTPGQGLQFLFEYFSETQRNKGNFPGRFSGRQFSNSRSEMNVSTLELGDSALYLCASRRVGAGTDTQYFGPGTRLTVL.

As concerns this clone: The junction and the germline gene differ at one end; a read error may be behind it. The rearrangement uses TRBV7-2 and TRBJ2-7, with a weak D call TRBD1 (5 bases). The CDR3 length is 13 residues. The germline CDR1 and CDR2 sequences are SGHTA and FQGNSA. The CDR3 DNA follows: TGTGCCAGCAGCCTACAGATTCAGGGCATCACGGACTTC. This translates into CASSLQIQGITDF. Filled out from reference TRBV7-2 and TRBJ2-7, the complete variable domain reads GAGVSQSPSNKVTEKGKDVELRCDPISGHTALYWYRQSLGQGLEFLIYFQGNSAPDKSGLPSDRFSAERTGGSVSTLTIQRTQQEDSAVYLCASSLQIQGITDFGPGTRLTVT.

This chain joins TRBV29-1 and TRBJ2-3; D remains unclear. The CDR3 length is 15 residues. V lost 3 bases to trimming and J lost 10 bases, with 23 bases between them. The germline V gene has CDR1 SQVTM and CDR2 ANQGSEA. CDR3 amino acids: CSVDRALGIPGPQYF. The CDR3, as DNA: TGCAGCGTTGATCGCGCTTTGGGGATCCCTGGTCCGCAGTATTTT.

This chain joins TRBV19 and TRBJ2-1; either TRBD1 or TRBD2 may supply D (5 bases each). Germline V gene lookup returns CDR1 LNHDA and CDR2 SQIVND (reference sequence). CDR3 length: 17 amino acids. V was pared by 5 bases and J by 0 bases, with 17 bases between. The CDR3 loop reads CASSARSGPSSYNEQFF. In DNA, the CDR3 is TGTGCCAGTAGTGCGCGCTCGGGGCCTAGCTCCTACAATGAGCAGTTCTTC.

The rearrangement joins TRBV5-1 to TRBJ2-7, with D uncertain. V was shortened by 1 base and J by 2 bases, with 7 bases between the two germline ends. The CDR3 contains 13 residues. Germline values: CDR1 SGHRS, CDR2 YFSETQ. The DNA for the CDR3 is TGCGCCAGCAGCTTGCGGTCTGCCTACGAGCAGTACTTC. It codes for CASSLRSAYEQYF.

The chain recombines TRBV28 with TRBJ1-1; D is possibly TRBD1 (5 bases). The CDR3 is made up of 12 amino acids. Per the germline V gene, CDR1 is MDHEN and CDR2 is SYDVKM. Trimming cost V 3 bases and J 8 bases, with 10 bases left between them. For the CDR3, the DNA is TGTGCCAGCAGTTTCCTGACAGTCGAAGCTTTCTTT. Its protein is CASSFLTVEAFF.

This clone was counted once. The V gene is TRBV2, the J gene TRBJ2-2, with TRBD1 identical over 8 bases. The CDR3 spans 16 residues. Germline-derived CDR1 and CDR2 are SNHLY and FYNNEI. V lost 6 bases and J lost 5; bases outside the gene matches: 11. CDR3 loop: CASRGPGTGHTGELFF. CDR3 nucleotides: TGTGCCAGCAGAGGACCCGGGACAGGACATACCGGGGAGCTGTTTTTT.